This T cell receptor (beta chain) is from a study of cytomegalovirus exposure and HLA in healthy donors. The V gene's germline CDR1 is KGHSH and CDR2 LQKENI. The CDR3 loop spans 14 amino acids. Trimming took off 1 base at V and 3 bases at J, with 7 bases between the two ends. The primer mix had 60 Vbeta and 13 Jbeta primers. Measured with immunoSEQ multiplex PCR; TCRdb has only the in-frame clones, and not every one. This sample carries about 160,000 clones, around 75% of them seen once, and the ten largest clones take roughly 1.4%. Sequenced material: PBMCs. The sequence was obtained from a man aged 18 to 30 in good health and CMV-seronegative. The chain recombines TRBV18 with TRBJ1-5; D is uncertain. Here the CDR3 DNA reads TGTGCCAGCTCACCACAATCCCTCAATCAGCCCCAGCATTTT. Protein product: CASSPQSLNQPQHF.